A selection of T cell receptor beta chains follows, all from one sample in a study of shared T cell receptors in the human thymus. Here immunoSEQ multiplex PCR was the method, and the copy in TCRdb shows in-frame clones only, minus some. The table shows about 500,000 clones, with 78% occurring only once. A further study also used this sample, focusing on human thymus T cells.

The sample consisted of thymocytes. The source of these receptors is a boy under two years old with a congenital heart defect. Both conserved end residues are part of each CDR3. Each record gives: V gene, D gene, clone size, J gene, CDR3 protein, CDR3 DNA. The D gene is left open where the match is weak. Clone size is not always given. Where it is, it says once, few, many or a class for expanded clones.

TRBV6-1	.	.	TRBJ1-2	CASKGRQDFNYGYTF	TGTGCCAGCAAAGGCAGGCAAGATTTCAACTATGGCTACACCTTC
TRBV5-4	TRBD1	few	TRBJ1-4	CASSSRGRGPEKLFF	TGTGCCAGCAGCTCCCGTGGCAGGGGGCCTGAAAAACTGTTTTTT
TRBV30	.	.	TRBJ1-5	CAWADAAPRGQPQHF	TGTGCCTGGGCCGATGCGGCCCCCCGGGGACAGCCCCAGCATTTT
TRBV7-9	.	.	TRBJ1-5	CASSLGQGKDSNQPQHF	TGTGCCAGCAGCTTAGGGCAGGGGAAGGATAGCAATCAGCCCCAGCATTTT
TRBV15	TRBD1	.	TRBJ2-3	CATSRRTGDTQYF	TGTGCCACCAGCAGAAGGACAGGGGATACGCAGTATTTT
TRBV6-5	.	.	TRBJ1-5	CASSYSGRDQPQHF	TGTGCCAGCAGTTACTCAGGGCGGGATCAGCCCCAGCATTTT
TRBV27	.	.	TRBJ2-1	CASRDWDTRWQFF	TGTGCCAGCAGAGATTGGGACACACGGTGGCAGTTCTTC
TRBV6-5	.	few	TRBJ2-7	CASSPESGEQYF	TGTGCCAGCAGCCCCGAGTCGGGAGAGCAGTACTTC
TRBV19	.	.	TRBJ2-1	CASSTYPEERQNNEQFF	TGTGCCAGTAGTACATACCCTGAAGAGCGACAGAACAATGAGCAGTTCTTC
TRBV2	.	few	TRBJ2-3	CASQGDSTQATDTQYF	TGTGCCAGCCAGGGGGACTCTACCCAGGCCACAGATACGCAGTATTTT
TRBV19	TRBD2	.	TRBJ2-1	CASSIGAPAYMRLAGAYNEQFF	TGTGCCAGTAGTATAGGAGCCCCGGCATATATGAGGCTAGCGGGGGCCTACAATGAGCAGTTCTTC
TRBV20-1	.	.	TRBJ2-7	CSAKGPGEQYF	TGCAGTGCTAAAGGTCCGGGCGAGCAGTACTTC
TRBV27	TRBD2	.	TRBJ2-1	CASSSSRTSSAYNEQFF	TGTGCCAGCAGTTCTTCCAGGACTAGCTCCGCCTACAATGAGCAGTTCTTC
TRBV5-6	TRBD2	.	TRBJ2-7	CASSLAEVGGGGRRGEQYF	TGTGCCAGCAGCTTGGCCGAGGTAGGGGGAGGCGGGAGGCGGGGCGAGCAGTACTTC
TRBV7-7	TRBD2	.	TRBJ2-1	CASSLSGGRTANEQFF	TGTGCTAGCAGCCTCAGCGGCGGGAGGACCGCGAATGAGCAGTTCTTC
TRBV7-3	TRBD2	.	TRBJ2-1	CASSLAGGAYNEQFF	TGTGCCAGCAGCCTAGCGGGAGGGGCTTACAATGAGCAGTTCTTC
TRBV11-2	TRBD2	few	TRBJ2-7	CASSFGTSGRGNEQYF	TGTGCCAGCAGCTTCGGGACTAGCGGGAGAGGCAACGAGCAGTACTTC
TRBV16	.	.	TRBJ1-4	CASSPYSSINEKLFF	TGTGCCAGCAGCCCCTATTCATCCATCAATGAAAAACTGTTTTTT
TRBV5-1	.	.	TRBJ2-7	CASSQAGVEQYF	TGCGCCAGCAGCCAAGCAGGGGTCGAGCAGTACTTC
TRBV7-9	TRBD2	.	TRBJ2-2	CASSLAEWTGGRTGELFF	TGTGCCAGCAGCTTAGCGGAATGGACGGGAGGGCGCACCGGGGAGCTGTTTTTT
TRBV1	.	.	TRBJ2-5	CTSSPKRTSGAQETQYF	TGCACCAGCAGCCCAAAACGGACTAGCGGGGCTCAAGAGACCCAGTACTTC
TRBV5-1	TRBD2	few	TRBJ2-3	CASSFASGSTDTQYF	TGCGCCAGCAGCTTTGCTAGCGGGAGCACAGATACGCAGTATTTT
TRBV27	TRBD1	.	TRBJ1-2	CASSSQGGCDYGYTF	TGTGCCAGCAGTTCCCAGGGGGGCTGCGACTATGGCTACACCTTC
TRBV7-2	.	.	TRBJ2-3	CASSPGGFRTDTQYF	TGTGCCAGCAGCCCCGGGGGATTCCGCACAGATACGCAGTATTTT
TRBV4-2	.	few	TRBJ1-1	CASSQDGSGNTEAFF	TGTGCCAGCAGCCAAGATGGAAGCGGGAACACTGAAGCTTTCTTT
TRBV29-1	.	.	TRBJ1-1	CSVAAFNTGEAFF	TGCAGCGTTGCGGCCTTCAACACGGGGGAAGCTTTCTTT
TRBV6-1	TRBD2	.	TRBJ2-2	CASSVRTSGLTGELFF	TGTGCCAGCAGTGTGAGGACTAGCGGACTCACCGGGGAGCTGTTTTTT
TRBV27	.	.	TRBJ1-1	CASSPGTRNTEAFF	TGTGCCAGCAGCCCCGGGACACGGAACACTGAAGCTTTCTTT
TRBV29-1	TRBD2	.	TRBJ2-5	CSVELAGGETQYF	TGCAGCGTTGAACTAGCGGGAGGGGAGACCCAGTACTTC
TRBV6-5	.	once	TRBJ2-7	CASSYSWTNAEQYF	TGTGCCAGCAGTTACTCCTGGACTAATGCCGAGCAGTACTTC
TRBV5-4	.	few	TRBJ2-1	CASSQTRTWESYNEQFF	TGTGCCAGCAGCCAAACACGGACGTGGGAGTCCTACAATGAGCAGTTCTTC
TRBV4-1	TRBD2	.	TRBJ2-5	CASSQDWGGTQYF	TGCGCCAGCAGCCAAGATTGGGGGGGGACCCAGTACTTC
TRBV4-1	.	once	TRBJ1-2	CASSQTGQASHSHGYTF	TGCGCCAGCAGCCAAACGGGACAAGCTTCTCATTCTCATGGCTACACCTTC
TRBV28	TRBD2	few	TRBJ2-7	CASSCRRLAVSSYEQYF	TGTGCCAGCAGTTGCCGAAGGCTAGCGGTTAGCTCCTACGAGCAGTACTTC
TRBV15	TRBD1	.	TRBJ1-2	CATIYLFPGQSNYGYTF	TGTGCCACCATCTACTTATTCCCGGGACAGAGCAACTATGGCTACACCTTC
TRBV5-6	TRBD2	once	TRBJ2-1	CASRAAGGRNEQFF	TGTGCCAGCAGAGCAGCGGGAGGAAGGAATGAGCAGTTCTTC
TRBV20-1	.	once	TRBJ2-1	CSAGRSGLQFF	TGCAGTGCTGGCCGTAGCGGTTTGCAGTTCTTC
TRBV19	TRBD1	.	TRBJ2-1	CASSTYRGIYNEQFF	TGTGCCAGTAGTACATACAGGGGGATCTACAATGAGCAGTTCTTC
TRBV6-6	TRBD1	.	TRBJ2-7	CASSPRGQRDEQYF	TGTGCCAGCAGTCCCAGGGGGCAAAGGGACGAGCAGTACTTC
TRBV10-2	.	.	TRBJ2-2	CASSERGKDTGELFF	TGCGCCAGCAGTGAAAGAGGGAAGGACACCGGGGAGCTGTTTTTT
TRBV19	TRBD1	.	TRBJ1-1	CASSFRTGTEAFF	TGTGCCAGTAGTTTTCGGACAGGGACTGAAGCTTTCTTT
TRBV5-1	TRBD2	few	TRBJ2-1	CASSEPGLAGNEQFF	TGCGCCAGCAGTGAACCGGGACTAGCGGGGAATGAGCAGTTCTTC
TRBV21-1	.	.	TRBJ2-5	CASSTPGQGATLGTQYF	TGTGCCAGCAGCACTCCGGGACAGGGGGCTACCTTGGGGACCCAGTACTTC